The clone carrying this T cell receptor beta chain was observed once. Antigen: not known. Naive CD45RA+ and memory CD45RA-negative subsets were split from CD4+ cells. This sample was included in a study of shared clonotypes between healthy human individuals. Study outcomes and limitations: Some naive CD4 clonotypes, 4.5% to 5.5%, turned up in common across several donors.

TCRdb's copy holds only in-frame clones and misses some; the assay was immunoSEQ multiplex PCR. The table includes a few hundred thousand clones, under 80% detected once. Germline V gene sequence: CDR1 SGHKS, CDR2 YYEKEE (reference sequence). V gave up 0 bases and J gave up 8 bases, with 12 bases separating them. The CDR3 is 14 amino acids. The sequence was collected from a man aged 25 to 45 in good health. The V gene is TRBV5-5, the J gene TRBJ2-1; D gene ambiguous. The sequenced sample was memory CD4+ T cells sorted from blood. Noted subset: CD45RA-negative fraction. CDR3 DNA sequence: TGTGCCAGCAGCTTGGATTTATCTATCTATGAGCAGTTCTTC. Translation: CASSLDLSIYEQFF.